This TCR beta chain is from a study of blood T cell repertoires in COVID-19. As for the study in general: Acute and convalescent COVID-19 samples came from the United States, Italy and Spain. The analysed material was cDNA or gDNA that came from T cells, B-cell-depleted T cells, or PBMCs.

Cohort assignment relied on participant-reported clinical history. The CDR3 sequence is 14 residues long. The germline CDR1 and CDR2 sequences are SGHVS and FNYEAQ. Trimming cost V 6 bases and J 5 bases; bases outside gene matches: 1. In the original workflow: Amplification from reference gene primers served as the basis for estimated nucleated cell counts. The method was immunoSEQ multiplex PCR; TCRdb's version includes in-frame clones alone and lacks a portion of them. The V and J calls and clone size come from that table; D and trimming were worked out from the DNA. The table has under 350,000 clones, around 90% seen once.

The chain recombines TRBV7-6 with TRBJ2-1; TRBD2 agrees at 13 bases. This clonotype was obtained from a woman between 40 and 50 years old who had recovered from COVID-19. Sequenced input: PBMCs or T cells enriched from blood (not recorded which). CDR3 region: CASRGTSGNNEQFF. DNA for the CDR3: TGTGCCAGCAGAGGGACTAGCGGGAACAATGAGCAGTTCTTC. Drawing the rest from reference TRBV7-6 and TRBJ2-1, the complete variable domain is GAGVSQSPRYKVTKRGQDVALRCDPISGHVSLYWYRQALGQGPEFLTYFNYEAQQDKSGLPNDRFSAERPEGSISTLTIQRTEQRDSAMYRCASRGTSGNNEQFFGPGTRLTVL.